This TCR beta chain was sequenced in a study of breast tumors, draining lymph nodes, adjacent tissues. Overall study results and limits: Compared with basal-like, luminal-like tumors shared significantly more repertoire with nontumor tissue. Compared with lymph nodes, tumors were less diverse; compared with nontumor tissue, more. Data fit most tumor T cells coming from lymph node, expanding in tumor. Tumor T cell lymph node origin was a supported hypothesis, not proven.

This clonotype was counted only a few times. The antigen remains unidentified. One entry per CDR3 protein results from TCRdb running MiXCR on the multiplex PCR reads. The table has several thousand distinct CDR3 sequences, roughly 40% seen once; the top ten hold 14%. Trimming removed 6 bases from V and 0 bases from J, with 17 bases in between. Looked up from germline, CDR1 is MNHNS and CDR2 is SASEGT. This CDR3 is 16 amino acids long. This clonotype was obtained from a female donor with breast cancer. Some clones in this sample may be carry-over from other donors' samples. This chain connects TRBV6-1 to TRBJ1-1, with TRBD1 as a possible D gene (6 bases). Sequencing was done on a sample of tumor-adjacent breast tissue. CDR3 region: CASSTRGTGMNTEAFF. In DNA, the CDR3 is TGTGCCAGCAGCACCAGGGGTACGGGCATGAACACTGAAGCTTTCTTT.